The 7 T cell receptor beta chains below were found in one sample sequenced in a study of T-cell memory formation after mild COVID-19. TCRdb passed the 5' RACE reads through MiXCR, listing each CDR3 protein once. The sample lists 170,000 or so distinct CDR3 sequences; 20% to 25% were seen once. Material for sequencing was PBMCs or a T cell subset sorted from them (not recorded which). Receptor source: an adult woman who had mild COVID-19 (a few samples of this study predate the infection). Cell type and time point are not known.

The CDR3 is CAGRVPGGDEQFF. The DNA for the CDR3 is TGTGCCGGCCGGGTCCCCGGGGGCGATGAGCAGTTCTTC. V gene TRBV30 combines with J gene TRBJ2-1; D tentatively fits TRBD1 or TRBD2 (6 bases each). CDR3 length: 13 residues. V was cut by 8 bases and J by 8 bases, with 19 bases left in between. The V gene's germline CDR1 is GTSNPN and CDR2 SVGIG (reference sequence). Full variable domain (remainder filled in from reference TRBV30 and TRBJ2-1): SQTIHQWPATLVQPVGSPLSLECTVEGTSNPNLYWYRQAAGRGLQLLFYSVGIGQISSEVPQNLSASRPQDRQFILSSKKLLLSDSGFYLCAGRVPGGDEQFFGPGTRLTVL.

The chain links TRBV20-1 to TRBJ2-3; 7 positions match TRBD2. Germline V gene sequence: CDR1 DFQATT, CDR2 SNEGSKA (reference sequence). CDR3 size: 16 residues. V shed 0 bases and J 2 bases; nucleotides not matched to a gene: 8. In nucleotides, the CDR3 is TGCAGTGCTAGAGATCGGGAGGAAGAGTTCACAGATACGCAGTATTTT. Translated: CSARDREEEFTDTQYF.

This clonotype was found a few times. DNA for the CDR3: TGTGCCAGCAGCGCGGGACTAGCGGGGGGGAATGAGCAGTTCTTC. Its translation is CASSAGLAGGNEQFF. The gene calls are TRBV7-6 and TRBJ2-1, with TRBD2 identical over 16 bases. The CDR3 sequence is 15 residues long. J gave up 7 bases and V 5 bases, and 2 bases lay outside the gene matches. Germline V gives CDR1 SGHVS, CDR2 FNYEAQ.

V usage is TRBV7-6 and J usage is TRBJ2-1; tentatively, D is TRBD2 (6 bases). Trimming removed 5 bases at V and 4 bases at J, with 21 bases between. This CDR3 has 17 amino acids. CDR1 is SGHVS, CDR2 FNYEAQ, per germline. The CDR3 spells CASSPIGAGPIYNEQFF. The CDR3 nucleotides are TGTGCCAGCAGCCCCATTGGGGCGGGGCCTATTTACAATGAGCAGTTCTTC.

This clonotype appeared a few times. V gene TRBV3-1 combines with J gene TRBJ2-5; TRBD1 matches 8 bases. With 1 base clipped from V and 6 bases from J, the junction kept 10 bases outside the gene matches. CDR1 and CDR2 from the germline V gene are LGHDT and YNNKEL (reference sequence). This CDR3 contains 16 residues. CDR3: CASSQAVGQGYKTQYF. CDR3 DNA: TGTGCCAGCAGCCAAGCAGTCGGACAGGGCTATAAGACCCAGTACTTC.

The sample holds a few counts of this clonotype. The chain links TRBV12-3 or TRBV12-4 to TRBJ1-2, with TRBD1 matching 10 bases. This CDR3 has 20 amino acids. V shed 3 bases and J 2 bases; nucleotides not matched to a gene: 18. The CDR3 reads CASSFYRDRGPGVGNYGYTF. DNA for the CDR3: TGTGCCAGCAGTTTCTACCGGGACAGGGGACCCGGGGTTGGAAACTATGGCTACACCTTC.

This clonotype was recorded a few times. V is TRBV5-6 and J is TRBJ2-2; D is perhaps TRBD1 (6 bases). The CDR3 has 16 residues. V gave up 5 bases and J gave up 1 base, with 15 bases separating them. Germline loops: CDR1 SGHDT, CDR2 YYEEEE. The CDR3 sequence: CASSSINRENTGELFF. CDR3 nucleotides: TGTGCCAGCAGTTCCATTAACAGGGAGAACACCGGGGAGCTGTTTTTT.